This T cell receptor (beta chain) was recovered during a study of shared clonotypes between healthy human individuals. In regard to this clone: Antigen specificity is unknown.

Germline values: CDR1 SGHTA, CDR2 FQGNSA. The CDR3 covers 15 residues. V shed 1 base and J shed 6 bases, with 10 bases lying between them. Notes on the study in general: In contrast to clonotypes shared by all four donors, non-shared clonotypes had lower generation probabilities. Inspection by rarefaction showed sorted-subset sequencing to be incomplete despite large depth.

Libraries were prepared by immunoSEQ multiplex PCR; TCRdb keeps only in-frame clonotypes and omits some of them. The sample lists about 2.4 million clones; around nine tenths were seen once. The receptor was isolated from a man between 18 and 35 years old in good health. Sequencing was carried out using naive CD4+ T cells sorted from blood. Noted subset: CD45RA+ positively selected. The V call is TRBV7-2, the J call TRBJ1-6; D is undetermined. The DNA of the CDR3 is TGTGCCAGCAGCTTAGTCCCGACGGTTAATTCACCCCTCCACTTT. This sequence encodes CASSLVPTVNSPLHF. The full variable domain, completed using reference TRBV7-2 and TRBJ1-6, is GAGVSQSPSNKVTEKGKDVELRCDPISGHTALYWYRQSLGQGLEFLIYFQGNSAPDKSGLPSDRFSAERTGGSVSTLTIQRTQQEDSAVYLCASSLVPTVNSPLHFGNGTRLTVT.